This T cell receptor (beta chain) was obtained from a study of neurological immune-mediated disorders. Many counts were recorded for this clonotype. What it binds is not known. By 5'RACE with 10-nucleotide random UMIs, the cDNA was made. TCRdb analysed the 5' RACE reads with MiXCR anew, one entry per CDR3 protein. The data show under 20,000 distinct CDR3 sequences, 14% to 15% seen once. Broader study findings: No CDR3 amino acid sequences recurred among expanded clones across subjects, suggesting private repertoires in all groups.

Where libraries were unsorted, they were derived from 2 million PBMCs stored at -80 degrees C. Sample: PBMCs. The receptor's source is a man aged 55 to 69 with HTLV-1-associated myelopathy (HAM/TSP).

CDR3 amino acids: CSVDRGDNYGYTF. CDR3 sequence (DNA): TGCAGCGTTGACCGGGGGGACAACTATGGCTACACCTTC. The chain couples TRBV29-1 to TRBJ1-2; D is possibly TRBD1 (5 bases). Trimming shortened V by 3 bases and J by 2 bases, and 10 bases separated the two germline ends. Germline CDR1 is SQVTM and CDR2 is ANQGSEA. This CDR3 has 13 residues.